A selection of T cell receptor beta chains follows, all from one sample in a study of response to subunit inactivated influenza vaccine. Using its own MiXCR run on the RT-PCR reads, TCRdb lists one record per CDR3 protein. In the table there are more than 450,000 distinct CDR3 sequences, about 12% of which are singletons. The material sequenced was PBMCs from blood, taken on the day of vaccination. Receptors were obtained from a man over 45 who received an inactivated influenza vaccine. Each CDR3 is given with its conserved first and last residue. The order of the fields is clone size, D gene, V gene, J gene, CDR3 DNA, CDR3 protein. The D gene is left open where the match is weak. Not all rows give a size; the values are once, few, many and, for expanded clones, a class.

clone size: .
D gene: .
V gene: TRBV15
J gene: TRBJ2-2
CDR3 DNA: TGTGCCACCAGAGTGATGCAGGGGGGCTCGACCGGGGAGCTGTTTTTT
CDR3 protein: CATRVMQGGSTGELFF

clone size: few
D gene: TRBD2
V gene: TRBV4-3
J gene: TRBJ2-1
CDR3 DNA: TGCGCCAGCAGCCAGGATCCAGGGACGGGGGGATGGAATGAGCAGTTCTTC
CDR3 protein: CASSQDPGTGGWNEQFF

clone size: few
D gene: .
V gene: TRBV20-1
J gene: TRBJ1-2
CDR3 DNA: TGCAGTGCTACGGGGGCGTATGGCTACACCTTC
CDR3 protein: CSATGAYGYTF

clone size: few
D gene: .
V gene: TRBV12-3/TRBV12-4
J gene: TRBJ2-3
CDR3 DNA: TGTGCCAGCAGTCCCGACAGCCTACGGACAGATACGCAGTATTTT
CDR3 protein: CASSPDSLRTDTQYF

clone size: few
D gene: .
V gene: TRBV29-1
J gene: TRBJ1-3
CDR3 DNA: TGCAGCGTTGAAGTGAGCTATGACCTCTCTGGAAACACCATATATTTT
CDR3 protein: CSVEVSYDLSGNTIYF

clone size: many
D gene: TRBD1
V gene: TRBV18
J gene: TRBJ1-2
CDR3 DNA: TGTGCCAGCTCACCGGGGACAGACTATGGCTACACCTTC
CDR3 protein: CASSPGTDYGYTF

clone size: .
D gene: .
V gene: TRBV18
J gene: TRBJ1-1
CDR3 DNA: TGTGCCAGCTCACCCAGAACGTCAGTGAACACTGAAGCTTTCTTT
CDR3 protein: CASSPRTSVNTEAFF

clone size: many
D gene: .
V gene: TRBV14
J gene: TRBJ1-1
CDR3 DNA: TGTGCCAGCAGCCAGCCCGGACGGAATGAAGCTTTCTTT
CDR3 protein: CASSQPGRNEAFF

clone size: .
D gene: .
V gene: TRBV28
J gene: TRBJ1-5
CDR3 DNA: TGTGCCAGCAGTTTATCCCGAGGACTGGGAAGTTTAAATCAGCCCCAGCATTTT
CDR3 protein: CASSLSRGLGSLNQPQHF

clone size: .
D gene: .
V gene: TRBV6-1
J gene: TRBJ1-1
CDR3 DNA: TGTGCCAGCAGGCGGAGAATGAACACTGAAGCTTTCTTT
CDR3 protein: CASRRRMNTEAFF

clone size: .
D gene: .
V gene: TRBV20-1
J gene: TRBJ1-5
CDR3 DNA: TGCAGTGCTAGAGCAGGGTATAGCAATCAGCCCCAGCATTTT
CDR3 protein: CSARAGYSNQPQHF

clone size: few
D gene: .
V gene: TRBV5-1
J gene: TRBJ2-5
CDR3 DNA: TGCGCCAGCAGCTCCCTAGGGACCCAAACATCTGAGACCCAGTACTTC
CDR3 protein: CASSSLGTQTSETQYF

clone size: .
D gene: TRBD1
V gene: TRBV2
J gene: TRBJ2-5
CDR3 DNA: TGTGCCAGCACTCCACAGGGGGCAATTGGAGAGACCCAGTACTTC
CDR3 protein: CASTPQGAIGETQYF

clone size: many
D gene: .
V gene: TRBV28
J gene: TRBJ1-2
CDR3 DNA: TGTGCCAGCAGTTTAAAGGGTTATGGCTACACCTTC
CDR3 protein: CASSLKGYGYTF

clone size: few
D gene: TRBD1
V gene: TRBV10-3
J gene: TRBJ1-3
CDR3 DNA: TGTGCCATCAGGCCCGGACAGGGGGCGGTGGGAAACACCATATATTTT
CDR3 protein: CAIRPGQGAVGNTIYF

clone size: few
D gene: .
V gene: TRBV20-1
J gene: TRBJ2-7
CDR3 DNA: TGCAGTGCTAGAGATTTTCGGGGAAACTACGAGCAGTACTTC
CDR3 protein: CSARDFRGNYEQYF

clone size: .
D gene: .
V gene: TRBV6-5
J gene: TRBJ1-2
CDR3 DNA: TGTGCCAGCAGTTACGGGGACTATGGCTACACCTTC
CDR3 protein: CASSYGDYGYTF

clone size: many
D gene: TRBD1
V gene: TRBV20-1
J gene: TRBJ2-5
CDR3 DNA: TGCAGTGCTAGGGTGACAGGGGAAGAGACCCAGTACTTC
CDR3 protein: CSARVTGEETQYF

clone size: few
D gene: .
V gene: TRBV20-1
J gene: TRBJ2-3
CDR3 DNA: TGCAGTGCTAGTAATAGGATAGATACGCAGTATTTT
CDR3 protein: CSASNRIDTQYF

clone size: few
D gene: .
V gene: TRBV25-1
J gene: TRBJ1-4
CDR3 DNA: TGTGCCAGCAGTGATCTTGATTATGAAAAACTGTTTTTT
CDR3 protein: CASSDLDYEKLFF

clone size: .
D gene: TRBD1
V gene: TRBV11-2
J gene: TRBJ2-5
CDR3 DNA: TGTGCCAGCAGCTTAGATTTGGGACAGGGTCGGGAGACCCAGTACTTC
CDR3 protein: CASSLDLGQGRETQYF

clone size: .
D gene: TRBD2
V gene: TRBV4-3
J gene: TRBJ2-3
CDR3 DNA: TGCGCCAGCAGCCAAGATCCTAGCGGGGGGGTTATAGATACGCAGTATTTT
CDR3 protein: CASSQDPSGGVIDTQYF

clone size: many
D gene: TRBD2
V gene: TRBV12-3/TRBV12-4
J gene: TRBJ2-1
CDR3 DNA: TGTGCCAGCAGGTTGACTAGCGGGAGGGCCGTTGAGCAGTTCTTC
CDR3 protein: CASRLTSGRAVEQFF

clone size: .
D gene: .
V gene: TRBV5-1
J gene: TRBJ2-7
CDR3 DNA: TGCGCCAGCATCCAGGGACACGCGTCCTACGAGCAGTACTTC
CDR3 protein: CASIQGHASYEQYF

clone size: few
D gene: .
V gene: TRBV4-3
J gene: TRBJ2-1
CDR3 DNA: TGCGCCAGCAGCCAAGAGGTTCTTCCCGGGCTGTCCAATGAGCAGTTCTTC
CDR3 protein: CASSQEVLPGLSNEQFF

clone size: few
D gene: TRBD2
V gene: TRBV20-1
J gene: TRBJ2-7
CDR3 DNA: TGCAGTGCGGAAGGGACTAGCGGGATCTCCTACGAGCAGTACTTC
CDR3 protein: CSAEGTSGISYEQYF

clone size: few
D gene: TRBD1
V gene: TRBV2
J gene: TRBJ2-7
CDR3 DNA: TGTGCCAGCAGTGAAGTAGGGACAGACTTACCCTACGAGCAGTACTTC
CDR3 protein: CASSEVGTDLPYEQYF

clone size: few
D gene: TRBD2
V gene: TRBV5-1
J gene: TRBJ2-2
CDR3 DNA: TGCGCCAGCAGCCTCCGACTAGCGAAAGCGGGCGGGGAGCTGTTTTTT
CDR3 protein: CASSLRLAKAGGELFF

clone size: .
D gene: .
V gene: TRBV7-8
J gene: TRBJ1-2
CDR3 DNA: TGTGCCAGCAGCTTAGGGACAGTCAATAACTATGGCTACACCTTC
CDR3 protein: CASSLGTVNNYGYTF

clone size: many
D gene: .
V gene: TRBV7-2
J gene: TRBJ2-1
CDR3 DNA: TGTGCAAGCCAGTATGGGGTCAATGAGCAGTTCTTC
CDR3 protein: CASQYGVNEQFF

clone size: few
D gene: TRBD1
V gene: TRBV7-6
J gene: TRBJ2-2
CDR3 DNA: TGTGCCAGCAGCTTAGGACAGGGAAGGGACACCGGGGAGCTGTTTTTT
CDR3 protein: CASSLGQGRDTGELFF

clone size: .
D gene: TRBD2
V gene: TRBV29-1
J gene: TRBJ2-1
CDR3 DNA: TGCAGCGTTGGTAGCGGGGTTCACAATGAGCAGTTCTTC
CDR3 protein: CSVGSGVHNEQFF

clone size: few
D gene: .
V gene: TRBV15
J gene: TRBJ2-5
CDR3 DNA: TGTGCCACCAGCAGTCGACAAGACCAAGAGACCCAGTACTTC
CDR3 protein: CATSSRQDQETQYF

clone size: .
D gene: TRBD2
V gene: TRBV10-3
J gene: TRBJ2-3
CDR3 DNA: TGTGCCATCAGTGAGTCTGCGGGAGTGACGGATACGCAGTATTTT
CDR3 protein: CAISESAGVTDTQYF

clone size: few
D gene: .
V gene: TRBV7-2
J gene: TRBJ2-3
CDR3 DNA: TGTGCCAGCACCCCGCGACCCAGGGGAGGAGGAGATACGCAGTATTTT
CDR3 protein: CASTPRPRGGGDTQYF

clone size: few
D gene: TRBD2
V gene: TRBV28
J gene: TRBJ2-7
CDR3 DNA: TGTGCCAGCAGTTTAAAGGGACTAGCGCTATACGAGCAGTACTTC
CDR3 protein: CASSLKGLALYEQYF

clone size: few
D gene: .
V gene: TRBV5-1
J gene: TRBJ1-1
CDR3 DNA: TGCGCCAGCAGCTTGCTTTACGGCGAAGGATTTGAAGCTTTCTTT
CDR3 protein: CASSLLYGEGFEAFF

clone size: .
D gene: TRBD1
V gene: TRBV5-1
J gene: TRBJ1-1
CDR3 DNA: TGCGCCAGCAGCTGGGGAGGGACAGGGGGCACTGAAGCTTTCTTT
CDR3 protein: CASSWGGTGGTEAFF

clone size: few
D gene: .
V gene: TRBV6-7
J gene: TRBJ2-7
CDR3 DNA: TGTGCCAGCAGCGCCGCGGGGTCCTACGAGCAGTACTTC
CDR3 protein: CASSAAGSYEQYF

clone size: few
D gene: .
V gene: TRBV24-1
J gene: TRBJ2-1
CDR3 DNA: TGTGCCACCAGAGACGGGAAGGGGGGCAATGAGCAGTTCTTC
CDR3 protein: CATRDGKGGNEQFF

clone size: few
D gene: TRBD2
V gene: TRBV7-3
J gene: TRBJ2-1
CDR3 DNA: TGTGCCAGCAGCCCGCACCGGGACTATCCCAATGAGCAGTTCTTC
CDR3 protein: CASSPHRDYPNEQFF